This T cell receptor (beta chain) appears in the sequencing data of a study of cytomegalovirus exposure and HLA in healthy donors. Regarding the study as a whole: Some 150 TCR beta chains were listed as cytomegalovirus-associated. CMV antigen specificity of three CMV-associated chains was confirmed in vitro. Reportedly, diagnosis of cytomegalovirus status by the classifier showed high specificity and sensitivity.

In the case of this clone: The antigen is undetermined.

Sequencing was performed with immunoSEQ multiplex PCR; in TCRdb, only in-frame clones are kept and a portion is missing. The table lists fewer than 150,000 clones, 85% to 90% of them singletons. The sequenced sample was PBMCs. This TCR was sampled from a man younger than 45 in good health and CMV-seronegative.

This CDR3 is CASSLDNGQGAQPQHF. DNA for the CDR3: TGTGCCAGCAGCCTAGACAACGGACAGGGGGCTCAGCCCCAGCATTTT. V gene TRBV27 combines with J gene TRBJ1-5; 11 bases are a match to TRBD1. The junction had 10 bases not matched to a gene; V was cut back by 6 bases and J by 6 bases. Germline V gene data show CDR1 as MNHEY and CDR2 as SMNVEV (reference sequence). The length of the CDR3 is 16 residues.